The present entry profiles one T cell receptor (beta chain) with its context. V was shortened by 0 bases and J by 1 base, with 10 bases between the two germline ends. CDR1 SGHDT and CDR2 YYEEEE come from the germline V gene. The length of the CDR3 is 15 residues. Method: immunoSEQ multiplex PCR; TCRdb's copy keeps in-frame clones and lacks some. The sample consists of roughly 200,000 clones, around 83% of them appearing once. This sample is part of a study of blood T cell repertoires in COVID-19. Across the whole study: Donors in the United States, Italy and Spain gave samples during acute or convalescent COVID-19. T cells, B-cell-depleted T cells, or PBMCs provided the cDNA or gDNA that served as material.

The age range of participants was about 18 to 89 years, with residence in about two dozen US areas. Donors were grouped by their self-reported clinical history. The TCR originated in a man aged 35-49 years who had recovered from COVID-19. Source material: PBMCs or T cells enriched from blood (not recorded which). The chain combines TRBV5-6 with TRBJ1-1, with no clear D. The chain's CDR3 is CASSLDGTRNTEAFF. In nucleotides, the CDR3 is TGTGCCAGCAGCTTGGATGGTACAAGGAACACTGAAGCTTTCTTT.